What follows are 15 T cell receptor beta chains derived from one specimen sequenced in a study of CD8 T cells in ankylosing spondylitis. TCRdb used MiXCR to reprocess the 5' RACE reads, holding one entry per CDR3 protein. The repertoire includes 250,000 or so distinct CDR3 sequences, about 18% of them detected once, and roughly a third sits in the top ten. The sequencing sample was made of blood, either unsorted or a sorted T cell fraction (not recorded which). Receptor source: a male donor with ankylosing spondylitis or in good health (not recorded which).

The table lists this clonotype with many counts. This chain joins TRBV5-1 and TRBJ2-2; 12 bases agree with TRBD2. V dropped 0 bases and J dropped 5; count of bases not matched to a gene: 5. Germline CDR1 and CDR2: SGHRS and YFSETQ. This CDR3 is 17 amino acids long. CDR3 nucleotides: TGCGCCAGCAGCTTGGGACTAGCGGGAGTTCGAACCGGGGAGCTGTTTTTT. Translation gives CASSLGLAGVRTGELFF. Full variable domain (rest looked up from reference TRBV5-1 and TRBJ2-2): KAGVTQTPRYLIKTRGQQVTLSCSPISGHRSVSWYQQTPGQGLQFLFEYFSETQRNKGNFPGRFSGRQFSNSRSEMNVSTLELGDSALYLCASSLGLAGVRTGELFFGEGSRLTVL.

Here the CDR3 DNA reads TGTGCCATCAATGCGGAGGACCTTACGCAGTATTTT. Translation: CAINAEDLTQYF. The V gene is TRBV10-3, the J gene TRBJ2-3, with TRBD2 as a possible D gene (5 bases). This CDR3 region has 12 residues. Germline V gene data show CDR1 as ENHRY and CDR2 as SYGVKD. The V end lost 7 bases, the J end lost 8 bases, and 13 bases lay between the germline ends.

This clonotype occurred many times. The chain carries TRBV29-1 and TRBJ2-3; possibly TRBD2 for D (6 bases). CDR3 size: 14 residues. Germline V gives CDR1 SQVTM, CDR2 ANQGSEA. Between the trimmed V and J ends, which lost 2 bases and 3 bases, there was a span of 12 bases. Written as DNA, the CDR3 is TGCAGCGTTGAACCCGGGAGTGATACAGATACGCAGTATTTT. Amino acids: CSVEPGSDTDTQYF.

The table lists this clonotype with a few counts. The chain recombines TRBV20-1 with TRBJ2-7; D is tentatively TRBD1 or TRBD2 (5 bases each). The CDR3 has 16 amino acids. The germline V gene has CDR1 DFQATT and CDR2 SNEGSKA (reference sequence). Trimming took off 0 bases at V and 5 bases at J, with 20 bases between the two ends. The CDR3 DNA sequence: TGCAGTGCTAGAGAAACGGGGCAGTCCTCTCTCCACGAGCAGTACTTC. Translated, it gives CSARETGQSSLHEQYF.

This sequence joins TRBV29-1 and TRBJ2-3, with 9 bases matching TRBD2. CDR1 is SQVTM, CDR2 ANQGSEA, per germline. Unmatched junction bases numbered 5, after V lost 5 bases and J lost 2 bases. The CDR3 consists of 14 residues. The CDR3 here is CSVRLAGPTDTQYF. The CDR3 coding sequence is TGCAGCGTTAGGCTAGCGGGGCCCACAGATACGCAGTATTTT.

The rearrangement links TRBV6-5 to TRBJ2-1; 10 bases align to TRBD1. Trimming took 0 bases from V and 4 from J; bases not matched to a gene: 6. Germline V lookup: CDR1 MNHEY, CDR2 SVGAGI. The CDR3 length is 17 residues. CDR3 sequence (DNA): TGTGCCAGCAGTTACTCCCCCGGACAGGGGGAGTACAATGAGCAGTTCTTC. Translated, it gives CASSYSPGQGEYNEQFF.

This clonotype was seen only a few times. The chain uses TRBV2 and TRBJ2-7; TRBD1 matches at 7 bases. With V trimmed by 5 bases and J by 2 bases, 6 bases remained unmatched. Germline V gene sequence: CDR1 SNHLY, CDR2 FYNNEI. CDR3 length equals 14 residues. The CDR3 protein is CASSPTGATYEQYF. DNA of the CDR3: TGTGCCAGCAGTCCAACAGGGGCGACCTACGAGCAGTACTTC.

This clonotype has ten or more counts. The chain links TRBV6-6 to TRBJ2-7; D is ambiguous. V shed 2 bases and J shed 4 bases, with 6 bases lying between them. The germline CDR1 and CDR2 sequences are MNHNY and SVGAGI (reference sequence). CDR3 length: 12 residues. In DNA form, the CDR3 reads TGTGCCAGCAGTTACGTAGAGTACGAGCAGTACTTC. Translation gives CASSYVEYEQYF.

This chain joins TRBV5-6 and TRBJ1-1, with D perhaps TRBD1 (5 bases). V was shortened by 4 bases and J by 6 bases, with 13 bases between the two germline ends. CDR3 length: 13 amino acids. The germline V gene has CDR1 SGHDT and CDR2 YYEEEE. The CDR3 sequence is CASSVPVGAEAFF. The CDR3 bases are TGTGCCAGCAGCGTACCAGTAGGGGCTGAAGCTTTCTTT.

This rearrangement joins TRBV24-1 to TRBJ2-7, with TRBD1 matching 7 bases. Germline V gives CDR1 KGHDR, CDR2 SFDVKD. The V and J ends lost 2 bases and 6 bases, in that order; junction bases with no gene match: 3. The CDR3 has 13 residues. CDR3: CATSDSTGVEQYF. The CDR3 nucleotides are TGTGCCACCAGTGATTCTACAGGGGTCGAGCAGTACTTC.

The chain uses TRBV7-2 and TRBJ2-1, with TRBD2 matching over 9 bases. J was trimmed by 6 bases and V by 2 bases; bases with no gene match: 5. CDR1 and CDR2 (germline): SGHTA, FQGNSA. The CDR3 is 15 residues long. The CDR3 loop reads CASSLLALAGNEQFF. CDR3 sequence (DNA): TGTGCCAGCAGCTTACTAGCACTAGCGGGCAATGAGCAGTTCTTC.

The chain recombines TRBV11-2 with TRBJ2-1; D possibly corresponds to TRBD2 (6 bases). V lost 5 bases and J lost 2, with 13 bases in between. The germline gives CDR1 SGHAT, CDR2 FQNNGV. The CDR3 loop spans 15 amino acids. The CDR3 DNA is TGTGCCAGCAGCCCCGGGAGTAGCGCCTACAATGAGCAGTTCTTC. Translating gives CASSPGSSAYNEQFF. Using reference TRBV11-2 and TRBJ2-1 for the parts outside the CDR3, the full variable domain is EAGVAQSPRYKIIEKRQSVAFWCNPISGHATLYWYQQILGQGPKLLIQFQNNGVVDDSQLPKDRFSAERLKGVDSTLKIQPAKLEDSAVYLCASSPGSSAYNEQFFGPGTRLTVL.

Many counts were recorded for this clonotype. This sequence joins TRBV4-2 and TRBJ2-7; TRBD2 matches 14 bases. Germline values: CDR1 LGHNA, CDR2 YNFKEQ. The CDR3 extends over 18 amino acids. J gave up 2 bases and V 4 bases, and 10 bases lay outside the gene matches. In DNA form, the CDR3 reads TGTGCCAGCAGCCCTCCGGGACTAGCGGGAGACAGGACCTACGAGCAGTACTTC. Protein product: CASSPPGLAGDRTYEQYF.

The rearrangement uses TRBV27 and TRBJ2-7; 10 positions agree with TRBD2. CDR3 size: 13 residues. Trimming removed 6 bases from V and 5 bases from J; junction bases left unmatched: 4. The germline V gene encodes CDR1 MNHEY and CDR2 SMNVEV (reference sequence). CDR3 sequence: CASRSGRANEQYF. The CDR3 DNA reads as TGTGCCAGCAGGAGCGGGAGGGCCAACGAGCAGTACTTC.

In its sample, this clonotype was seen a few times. As DNA, the CDR3 is TGTGCCAGCAGCGTAGCGGGACTAGCGGGATCCCCCTGGGAGCAGTTCTTC. This sequence encodes CASSVAGLAGSPWEQFF. The chain has TRBV9 and TRBJ2-1; 13 bases match TRBD2. The germline gives CDR1 SGDLS, CDR2 YYNGEE. The V and J ends lost 0 bases and 10 bases, in that order; junction bases with no gene match: 10. This CDR3 is 17 amino acids long.